These T cell receptor beta chains were read from a single sample in a study of T cells in Graves' hyperthyroidism and ophthalmopathy. TCRdb used MiXCR to reprocess the multiplex PCR reads, holding one entry per CDR3 protein. The sample has around 380,000 distinct CDR3 sequences, roughly 14% seen once. The sample was blood. The receptors derive from a man under 40 with Graves' hyperthyroidism that later progressed to Graves' ophthalmopathy. Both conserved end residues are part of each CDR3.

CASKGSSYNEQFF,TRBV6-1,TRBJ2-1
CASSQPGQGIRNTEAFF,TRBV4-1,TRBJ1-1
CASSVPSEYTDTQYF,TRBV12-3/TRBV12-4,TRBJ2-3
CASSYSIRGNNEQFF,TRBV6-2/TRBV6-3,TRBJ2-1
CSARDNRDSYTEAFF,TRBV20-1,TRBJ1-1
CASSPLAGGSHEQFF,TRBV18,TRBJ2-1
CATSRDSEWGQGAYEQYF,TRBV15,TRBJ2-7
CVSSQASNTGELFF,TRBV19,TRBJ2-2
CASSPQNTDTQYF,TRBV7-6,TRBJ2-3
CSVKGGGTGIYGYTF,TRBV29-1,TRBJ1-2
CASSTTPQETQYF,TRBV5-5,TRBJ2-5
CASSYRPDRNTGELFF,TRBV6-2/TRBV6-3,TRBJ2-2
CASSPSDAPGTGWYEQFF,TRBV13,TRBJ2-1
CASSPWDSANEKLFF,TRBV7-8,TRBJ1-4
CSARLSTDTQYF,TRBV20-1,TRBJ2-3
CSVTAGTGEGTF,TRBV29-1,TRBJ1-2
CASRGTGIRYGYTF,TRBV6-1,TRBJ1-2
CASSPLQGNQPQHF,TRBV2,TRBJ1-5
CASSQVDRDEQYF,TRBV4-2,TRBJ2-7
CASSQTTGNEKLFF,TRBV5-5,TRBJ1-4
CAISESGSGLNSYEQYF,TRBV10-3,TRBJ2-7
CASSLGGGSAGELFF,TRBV7-6,TRBJ2-2
CASSVVSRDNEQFF,TRBV9,TRBJ2-1
CASSQVMTASYGYTF,TRBV4-1,TRBJ1-2
CASSPRQDSGYTF,TRBV2,TRBJ1-2
CASSLYVGTGELFF,TRBV28,TRBJ2-2
CASSLLLSHNEQFF,TRBV5-1,TRBJ2-1
CASSYGWERASTGELFF,TRBV6-7,TRBJ2-2
CASSLNFRSPEAFF,TRBV5-1,TRBJ1-1
CASSLAGVSEQFF,TRBV7-9,TRBJ2-1
CASSPQGEGGYTF,TRBV7-9,TRBJ1-2
CASSYSRTGAYNEQYF,TRBV6-6,TRBJ2-7
CASSGAFSYEQYF,TRBV5-1,TRBJ2-7
CASSRNPTHRDTQYF,TRBV7-9,TRBJ2-3
CASSRDSEAFF,TRBV2,TRBJ1-1
CASTPLPGQYEQYF,TRBV11-2,TRBJ2-7
CSAREAGARTEAFF,TRBV20-1,TRBJ1-1
CASSLSWSADTQYF,TRBV27,TRBJ2-3
CASSPRSQILFF,TRBV6-1,TRBJ1-4
CASSRSDRPYEQYF,TRBV12-3/TRBV12-4,TRBJ2-7
CASIDGLSYEQYF,TRBV19,TRBJ2-7
CASRIQGVGYGYTF,TRBV28,TRBJ1-2
CASSQGMSRDKNSPLHF,TRBV4-1,TRBJ1-6
CASSLGTGGHQPQHF,TRBV6-5,TRBJ1-5
CATSDPGLKTYEQYF,TRBV24-1,TRBJ2-7
CASSSTGRGPYEQYF,TRBV11-3,TRBJ2-7
CASSFRGSSGNTIYF,TRBV28,TRBJ1-3
CASSSYRTGSTDTQYF,TRBV7-9,TRBJ2-3
CASSQHGYNEQFF,TRBV7-2,TRBJ2-1
CASSQRLVRGPLGYTF,TRBV4-1,TRBJ1-2
CASSLGTERYEQYF,TRBV11-2,TRBJ2-7
CASSHPGLGLYEQCF,TRBV7-8,TRBJ2-7
CSGSGGGWGTDTQYF,TRBV20-1,TRBJ2-3